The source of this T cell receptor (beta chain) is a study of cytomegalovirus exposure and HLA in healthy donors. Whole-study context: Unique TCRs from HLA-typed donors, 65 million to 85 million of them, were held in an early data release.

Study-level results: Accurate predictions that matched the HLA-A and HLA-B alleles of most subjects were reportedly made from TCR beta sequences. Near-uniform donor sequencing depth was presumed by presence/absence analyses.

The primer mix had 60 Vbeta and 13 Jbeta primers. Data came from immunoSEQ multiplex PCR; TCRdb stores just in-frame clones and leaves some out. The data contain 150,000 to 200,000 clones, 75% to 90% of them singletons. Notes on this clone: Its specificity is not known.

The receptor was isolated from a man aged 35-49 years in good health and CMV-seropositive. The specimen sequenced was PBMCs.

The CDR3 reads CASSFGQGNYGYTF. The DNA for the CDR3 is TGTGCCAGCAGCTTTGGACAGGGCAACTATGGCTACACCTTC. The chain recombines TRBV27 with TRBJ1-2; 8 nucleotides match TRBD1. V was clipped by 6 bases and J by 2 bases; unmatched bases: 5. The CDR3 is made up of 14 amino acids. Germline-derived CDR1 and CDR2 are MNHEY and SMNVEV (reference sequence).